What follows is one TCR beta chain and its context. TCRdb keeps only in-frame clones here, not all; method: immunoSEQ multiplex PCR. This table holds over 45,000 clones, roughly nine tenths found once. This record comes from a study of T cell changes during pregnancy in multiple sclerosis. The V and J ends lost 3 bases and 5 bases, in that order; junction bases with no gene match: 5. The CDR3 length is 14 residues. Germline V gene data show CDR1 as KGHSH and CDR2 as LQKENI. The material was CD4+ T cells from peripheral blood mononuclear cells, obtained in the third trimester of pregnancy. The genes are TRBV18 and TRBJ1-1, with 8 bases aligning to TRBD1. This TCR was sampled from a female donor with multiple sclerosis, enrolled in a pregnancy study. The CDR3 bases are TGTGCCAGCTCACCGGGCCAGGGGGCGACTGAAGCTTTCTTT. As protein: CASSPGQGATEAFF.